The 32 T cell receptor beta chains reported below all come from one sample, sequenced in a study of T cells after yellow fever vaccination. TCRdb called the 5' RACE reads again in MiXCR, with one record for every CDR3 protein. Seen here are about 320,000 distinct CDR3 sequences, 3.5% to 5% observed once, and the top ten hold roughly a fifth. This sample comprised PBMCs, obtained 15 days after the yellow fever booster vaccination. The receptor set was obtained from a man aged 18 to 29 who received the YFV17D yellow fever vaccine.

The J gene is TRBJ2-3, the V gene TRBV7-9; TRBD2 might be the D (7 bases). CDR1 SEHNR and CDR2 FQNEAQ come from the germline V gene (reference sequence). V lost 0 bases, J lost 2 bases, and 9 bases lay in between. The CDR3 totals 15 residues. CDR3 amino acids: CASSLAGGHTDTQYF. CDR3 in DNA: TGTGCCAGCAGCTTAGCGGGGGGGCACACAGATACGCAGTATTTT.

V and J are TRBV12-3 or TRBV12-4 and TRBJ2-5, with 8 bases matching TRBD1. This CDR3 is built from 15 residues. Trimming took 2 bases from V and 5 from J; bases not matched to a gene: 7. CDR3 nucleotides: TGTGCCAGCAGTTTACTCGGGACAGGCGGCGAGACCCAGTACTTC. Amino acid sequence: CASSLLGTGGETQYF.

This clonotype turned up a few times. The chain is built from TRBV7-8 and TRBJ1-5; D is uncertain. The CDR3 length is 15 residues. Germline CDR1 reads SGHVS; CDR2 reads FQNEAQ. The V and J ends lost 5 bases and 0 bases respectively, with 11 bases between them. CDR3 amino acids: CASSPRLYSNQPQHF. In nucleotides, the CDR3 is TGTGCCAGCAGCCCTAGGCTATATAGCAATCAGCCCCAGCATTTT.

In this sample, this clonotype turned up a few times. The chain joins TRBV4-3 to TRBJ1-2; 7 positions match TRBD1. Germline lookup yields CDR1 LGHNA and CDR2 YSLEER. V dropped 4 bases and J dropped 1; count of bases not matched to a gene: 9. The CDR3 has 16 residues. The CDR3 protein is CASSPTGRLFNYGYTF. CDR3 coding DNA: TGCGCCAGCAGCCCGACAGGGAGATTATTTAACTATGGCTACACCTTC.

This clonotype was counted a few times. The chain carries TRBV7-2 and TRBJ2-2; 7 bases fit TRBD2. Germline CDR1 reads SGHTA; CDR2 reads FQGNSA. CDR3 size: 15 residues. V was clipped by 5 bases and J by 4 bases; unmatched bases: 7. The CDR3 region has the DNA TGTGCCAGCAGCCTCGCGGCTAGCGGCACCGGGGAGCTGTTTTTT. It encodes CASSLAASGTGELFF.

This clonotype was seen at least ten times. The chain couples TRBV20-1 to TRBJ2-6; D unclear. The CDR3 is made up of 14 amino acids. The germline V and J ends were trimmed by 2 bases and 4 bases, with 9 bases remaining between them. Germline V gives CDR1 DFQATT, CDR2 SNEGSKA (reference sequence). CDR3 in amino acids: CSARIRYGANVLTF. CDR3 sequence (DNA): TGCAGTGCTAGAATCCGGTACGGGGCCAACGTCCTGACTTTC.

This clonotype was recorded at least ten times. V gene TRBV7-2 combines with J gene TRBJ2-2; TRBD2 might be the D (5 bases). The V end was cut by 4 bases, the J end by 1 base, with 10 bases between. Germline assignment: CDR1 SGHTA and CDR2 FQGNSA. CDR3 length equals 15 residues. The CDR3 loop is CASSYRGWNTGELFF. CDR3 DNA sequence: TGTGCCAGCAGCTACCGGGGATGGAACACCGGGGAGCTGTTTTTT.

This chain uses TRBV7-4 with TRBJ1-1; D remains unclear. Trimming removed 2 bases at V and 11 bases at J, with 15 bases between. CDR1 is SGHVT and CDR2 is SQSDAQ in the germline V gene. This CDR3 comprises 13 residues. DNA of the CDR3: TGTGCCAGCAGCTTAAGGACCCGTGGAGGTGCTTTCTTT. Amino acid sequence: CASSLRTRGGAFF.

This clonotype was seen at least ten times. This chain joins TRBV7-2 and TRBJ1-1; tentatively, D is TRBD1 (5 bases). CDR3 length equals 14 residues. Deletions cut 3 bases from V and 0 bases from J, with 8 bases between. Germline loops: CDR1 SGHTA, CDR2 FQGNSA. CDR3 nucleotides: TGTGCCAGCAGCTTTACAGGTATGAACACTGAAGCTTTCTTT. Its translation: CASSFTGMNTEAFF.

This clonotype was detected ten times or more. The chain has TRBV20-1 and TRBJ1-2; a weak D match, TRBD1 (5 bases). From germline, CDR1 is DFQATT and CDR2 SNEGSKA (reference sequence). CDR3 size: 12 residues. V gave up 6 bases and J gave up 8 bases, with 16 bases separating them. The CDR3 sequence is CSAPLSGAGYTF. CDR3 DNA sequence: TGCAGTGCGCCCCTCAGCGGGGCAGGCTACACCTTC.

This clonotype was counted a few times. This chain joins TRBV25-1 and TRBJ1-2; D remains ambiguous. This CDR3 is 10 amino acids long. The germline gives CDR1 MGHDK, CDR2 SYGVNS. V was pared by 10 bases and J by 6 bases, with 9 bases between. CDR3 coding DNA: TGTGCCATCTACGAGGATGGCTACACCTTC. It encodes CAIYEDGYTF.

This clonotype has more than one count but fewer than ten. The chain employs TRBV7-2 and TRBJ2-2, with D maybe TRBD1 (6 bases). In germline, CDR1 is SGHTA, CDR2 FQGNSA. The CDR3 is made up of 16 amino acids. V was trimmed by 3 bases and J by 9 bases, leaving 20 bases between them. CDR3 in DNA: TGTGCCAGCAGCTTCAGAGGGGGTGGCCGTATTAGGGAGCTGTTTTTT. Its protein is CASSFRGGGRIRELFF.

The J gene is TRBJ2-5, the V gene TRBV5-1; TRBD1 matches 7 bases. The junction had 11 bases not matched to a gene; V was cut back by 4 bases and J by 5 bases. This CDR3 contains 15 residues. The germline V gene encodes CDR1 SGHRS and CDR2 YFSETQ. CDR3 region: CASSGTGQIRETQYF. The CDR3 bases are TGCGCCAGCAGCGGAACGGGACAGATACGGGAGACCCAGTACTTC. The full variable domain, with the rest looked up from reference TRBV5-1 and TRBJ2-5, is KAGVTQTPRYLIKTRGQQVTLSCSPISGHRSVSWYQQTPGQGLQFLFEYFSETQRNKGNFPGRFSGRQFSNSRSEMNVSTLELGDSALYLCASSGTGQIRETQYFGPGTRLLVL.

This clonotype appeared a few times. The rearrangement uses TRBV6-6 and TRBJ2-7; D may correspond to TRBD1 or TRBD2 (5 bases each). This CDR3 spans 12 amino acids. Germline V gene data show CDR1 as MNHNY and CDR2 as SVGAGI (reference sequence). V lost 6 bases and J 3 bases, leaving 9 bases between the germline ends. CDR3 sequence: CASSRDHYEQYF. CDR3 nucleotides: TGTGCCAGCAGCCGGGACCACTACGAGCAGTACTTC.

This clonotype has ten or more counts. The chain carries TRBV5-1 and TRBJ2-1; possibly TRBD1 for D (7 bases). The length of the CDR3 is 14 residues. Germline values: CDR1 SGHRS, CDR2 YFSETQ. Trimming removed 6 bases at V and 4 bases at J, with 14 bases between. The CDR3: CASNWGDSYNEQFF. CDR3 DNA: TGCGCCAGCAATTGGGGGGACAGTTACAATGAGCAGTTCTTC.

This clonotype was seen at least ten times. The chain combines TRBV7-2 with TRBJ1-1; possibly TRBD1 for D (6 bases). CDR1 is SGHTA and CDR2 is FQGNSA in the germline V gene. The V end was cut by 2 bases, the J end by 7 bases, with 14 bases between. This CDR3 contains 14 residues. The CDR3: CASSLWGPRDEAFF. The DNA for the CDR3 is TGTGCCAGCAGCTTATGGGGGCCAAGAGATGAAGCTTTCTTT. Based on the CDR3 plus reference TRBV7-2 and TRBJ1-1, the full variable domain is GAGVSQSPSNKVTEKGKDVELRCDPISGHTALYWYRQSLGQGLEFLIYFQGNSAPDKSGLPSDRFSAERTGGSVSTLTIQRTQQEDSAVYLCASSLWGPRDEAFFGQGTRLTVV.

This clonotype was observed at least ten times. The rearrangement links TRBV9 to TRBJ2-5; D remains ambiguous. The germline CDR1 and CDR2 sequences are SGDLS and YYNGEE. The CDR3 spans 12 residues. The ends were cut back, 3 bases at V and 9 bases at J, with 12 bases in the middle. CDR3 region: CASSASLGPQYF. CDR3 nucleotides: TGTGCCAGCAGCGCCTCCCTCGGGCCCCAGTACTTC. The complete variable domain, with remaining parts taken from reference TRBV9 and TRBJ2-5, reads DSGVTQTPKHLITATGQRVTLRCSPRSGDLSVYWYQQSLDQGLQFLIQYYNGEERAKGNILERFSAQQFPDLHSELNLSSLELGDSALYFCASSASLGPQYFGPGTRLLVL.

This chain links TRBV6-5 with TRBJ1-2, with a weak D call TRBD1 (6 bases). CDR1 and CDR2 from the germline V gene are MNHEY and SVGAGI. This CDR3 has 14 residues. Trimming left V 5 bases short and J 0 bases short, with 10 bases between. CDR3 in amino acids: CASSGQLANYGYTF. The CDR3 coding sequence is TGTGCCAGCAGTGGACAGTTAGCTAACTATGGCTACACCTTC.

Here the CDR3 DNA reads TGTGCCAGCAGCTTAGTACGGGACTCCGCAGCCCCTCTCTACGAGCAGTACTTC. Amino acids: CASSLVRDSAAPLYEQYF. The chain is built from TRBV7-2 and TRBJ2-7; a weak D match, TRBD2 (6 bases). The CDR3 runs 18 residues. V lost 1 base to trimming and J lost 3 bases, with 22 bases between them. Germline V gene sequence: CDR1 SGHTA, CDR2 FQGNSA.

The rearrangement uses TRBV6-6 and TRBJ1-1; D might be TRBD1 (5 bases). The CDR3 covers 14 residues. Germline loops: CDR1 MNHNY, CDR2 SVGAGI (reference sequence). Trimming took off 6 bases at V and 7 bases at J, with 18 bases between the two ends. The CDR3 loop is CASRVQEGLVEAFF. DNA of the CDR3: TGTGCCAGCAGAGTACAGGAGGGGCTTGTTGAAGCTTTCTTT.

At least ten counts were recorded for this clonotype. V usage is TRBV5-5 and J usage is TRBJ1-5; the D is unclear. Germline CDR1 is SGHKS and CDR2 is YYEKEE (reference sequence). CDR3 length: 13 amino acids. Trimming took 5 bases from V and 8 from J, leaving 14 bases between them. DNA of the CDR3: TGTGCCAGCAGAAGGCAGGAAGAGGAGCCCCAGCATTTT. Translation: CASRRQEEEPQHF.

This chain joins TRBV5-1 and TRBJ2-3; 9 bases line up with TRBD2. The CDR3 is 17 amino acids. V was pared by 1 base and J by 2 bases, with 8 bases of the junction left unmatched. The germline V gene encodes CDR1 SGHRS and CDR2 YFSETQ. The CDR3 DNA is TGCGCCAGCAGCTTGTACGGCGGGGGGGATAACACAGATACGCAGTATTTT. Translated, it gives CASSLYGGGDNTDTQYF.

The table lists this clonotype with many counts. The genes are TRBV7-8 and TRBJ2-2; D gene unclear. The germline V and J ends were trimmed by 3 bases and 5 bases, with 7 bases remaining between them. Germline V gene lookup returns CDR1 SGHVS and CDR2 FQNEAQ. The CDR3 consists of 13 residues. CDR3 nucleotides: TGTGCCAGCAGCTTTTTGCCGACCGGGGAGCTGTTTTTT. This sequence encodes CASSFLPTGELFF.

This clonotype was counted only a few times. The chain couples TRBV25-1 to TRBJ1-1; possible D gene TRBD1, 5 bases. Trimming left V 1 base short and J 0 bases short, with 12 bases between. Germline lookup yields CDR1 MGHDK and CDR2 SYGVNS. The CDR3 has 16 amino acids. The CDR3 region is CASSELTGQMNTEAFF. The CDR3 DNA follows: TGTGCCAGCAGTGAATTGACGGGGCAGATGAACACTGAAGCTTTCTTT.

In this sample, this clonotype turned up many times. The rearrangement uses TRBV7-9 and TRBJ1-4; a possible D gene is TRBD1 (5 bases). This CDR3 has 14 amino acids. In germline, CDR1 is SEHNR, CDR2 FQNEAQ (reference sequence). V lost 1 base to trimming and J lost 10 bases, with 13 bases between them. Here the CDR3 reads CASSLGDPFAKLFF. CDR3 DNA: TGTGCCAGCAGCTTAGGGGACCCCTTTGCAAAACTGTTTTTT.

There are many counts of this clonotype. The chain couples TRBV5-1 to TRBJ1-6; TRBD1 matches 9 bases. This CDR3 is 14 amino acids long. Trimming took 0 bases from V and 10 from J; bases not matched to a gene: 2. CDR1 is SGHRS and CDR2 is YFSETQ in the germline V gene. CDR3 coding DNA: TGCGCCAGCAGCTTGGGACAGGGGGGCTCACCCCTCCACTTT. Translating gives CASSLGQGGSPLHF.

This clonotype has a count of ten or more. The gene calls are TRBV4-2 and TRBJ1-1; D gene unclear. Between the trimmed V and J ends, which lost 0 bases and 14 bases, there was a span of 7 bases. Per the germline V gene, CDR1 is LGHNA and CDR2 is YNFKEQ. This CDR3 spans 10 amino acids. This CDR3 reads CASSQERLFF. CDR3 coding DNA: TGTGCCAGCAGCCAAGAACGTCTGTTCTTT.

This clonotype has a handful of counts. The chain uses TRBV12-3 or TRBV12-4 and TRBJ2-5, with TRBD1 matching over 12 bases. Trimming took 8 bases from V and 6 from J; bases not matched to a gene: 7. This CDR3 spans 14 amino acids. CDR3 sequence (DNA): TGTGCCAGCGATACGGGACAGGGGGCGCAGACCCAGTACTTC. Encoded protein: CASDTGQGAQTQYF.

This clonotype was found a few times. This sequence joins TRBV29-1 and TRBJ1-1, with 10 bases fitting TRBD1. The CDR3 has 16 amino acids. Germline V CDR1 and CDR2: SQVTM, ANQGSEA. V shed 5 bases and J 3 bases; nucleotides not matched to a gene: 12. The CDR3 sequence is CSVTPGQGISDTEAFF. CDR3 in DNA: TGCAGCGTTACGCCGGGACAGGGGATCTCGGACACTGAAGCTTTCTTT.

This clonotype has a count of ten or more. The rearrangement uses TRBV20-1 and TRBJ2-7, with D perhaps matching TRBD2 (6 bases). The V end lost 5 bases, the J end lost 3 bases, and 17 bases lay between the germline ends. This CDR3 region has 14 residues. CDR1 and CDR2 (germline): DFQATT, SNEGSKA (reference sequence). The CDR3 DNA follows: TGCAGTGCTTACAGCGCCATCGGGGGCTACGAGCAGTACTTC. This gives the protein CSAYSAIGGYEQYF.

The table lists this clonotype with many counts. In DNA, the CDR3 is TGTGCCAGCAAGGGGTGGGGGTCCTTGGGTGGCTACACCTTC. Protein sequence: CASKGWGSLGGYTF. This chain uses TRBV6-5 with TRBJ1-2, with a weak D call TRBD1 (5 bases). The CDR3 runs 14 residues. Per germline, CDR1 MNHEY and CDR2 SVGAGI. V shed 7 bases and J shed 7 bases, with 19 bases lying between them.

This clonotype was seen many times. The chain links TRBV7-2 to TRBJ2-7, with a weak D call TRBD1 (6 bases). The CDR3 has 13 amino acids. Germline V gives CDR1 SGHTA, CDR2 FQGNSA. Deletions cut 5 bases from V and 7 bases from J, with 15 bases between. The CDR3 DNA reads TGTGCCAGCAGCCCAGGCAGGGGCAGGGAGCAGTACTTC. This gives the protein CASSPGRGREQYF.